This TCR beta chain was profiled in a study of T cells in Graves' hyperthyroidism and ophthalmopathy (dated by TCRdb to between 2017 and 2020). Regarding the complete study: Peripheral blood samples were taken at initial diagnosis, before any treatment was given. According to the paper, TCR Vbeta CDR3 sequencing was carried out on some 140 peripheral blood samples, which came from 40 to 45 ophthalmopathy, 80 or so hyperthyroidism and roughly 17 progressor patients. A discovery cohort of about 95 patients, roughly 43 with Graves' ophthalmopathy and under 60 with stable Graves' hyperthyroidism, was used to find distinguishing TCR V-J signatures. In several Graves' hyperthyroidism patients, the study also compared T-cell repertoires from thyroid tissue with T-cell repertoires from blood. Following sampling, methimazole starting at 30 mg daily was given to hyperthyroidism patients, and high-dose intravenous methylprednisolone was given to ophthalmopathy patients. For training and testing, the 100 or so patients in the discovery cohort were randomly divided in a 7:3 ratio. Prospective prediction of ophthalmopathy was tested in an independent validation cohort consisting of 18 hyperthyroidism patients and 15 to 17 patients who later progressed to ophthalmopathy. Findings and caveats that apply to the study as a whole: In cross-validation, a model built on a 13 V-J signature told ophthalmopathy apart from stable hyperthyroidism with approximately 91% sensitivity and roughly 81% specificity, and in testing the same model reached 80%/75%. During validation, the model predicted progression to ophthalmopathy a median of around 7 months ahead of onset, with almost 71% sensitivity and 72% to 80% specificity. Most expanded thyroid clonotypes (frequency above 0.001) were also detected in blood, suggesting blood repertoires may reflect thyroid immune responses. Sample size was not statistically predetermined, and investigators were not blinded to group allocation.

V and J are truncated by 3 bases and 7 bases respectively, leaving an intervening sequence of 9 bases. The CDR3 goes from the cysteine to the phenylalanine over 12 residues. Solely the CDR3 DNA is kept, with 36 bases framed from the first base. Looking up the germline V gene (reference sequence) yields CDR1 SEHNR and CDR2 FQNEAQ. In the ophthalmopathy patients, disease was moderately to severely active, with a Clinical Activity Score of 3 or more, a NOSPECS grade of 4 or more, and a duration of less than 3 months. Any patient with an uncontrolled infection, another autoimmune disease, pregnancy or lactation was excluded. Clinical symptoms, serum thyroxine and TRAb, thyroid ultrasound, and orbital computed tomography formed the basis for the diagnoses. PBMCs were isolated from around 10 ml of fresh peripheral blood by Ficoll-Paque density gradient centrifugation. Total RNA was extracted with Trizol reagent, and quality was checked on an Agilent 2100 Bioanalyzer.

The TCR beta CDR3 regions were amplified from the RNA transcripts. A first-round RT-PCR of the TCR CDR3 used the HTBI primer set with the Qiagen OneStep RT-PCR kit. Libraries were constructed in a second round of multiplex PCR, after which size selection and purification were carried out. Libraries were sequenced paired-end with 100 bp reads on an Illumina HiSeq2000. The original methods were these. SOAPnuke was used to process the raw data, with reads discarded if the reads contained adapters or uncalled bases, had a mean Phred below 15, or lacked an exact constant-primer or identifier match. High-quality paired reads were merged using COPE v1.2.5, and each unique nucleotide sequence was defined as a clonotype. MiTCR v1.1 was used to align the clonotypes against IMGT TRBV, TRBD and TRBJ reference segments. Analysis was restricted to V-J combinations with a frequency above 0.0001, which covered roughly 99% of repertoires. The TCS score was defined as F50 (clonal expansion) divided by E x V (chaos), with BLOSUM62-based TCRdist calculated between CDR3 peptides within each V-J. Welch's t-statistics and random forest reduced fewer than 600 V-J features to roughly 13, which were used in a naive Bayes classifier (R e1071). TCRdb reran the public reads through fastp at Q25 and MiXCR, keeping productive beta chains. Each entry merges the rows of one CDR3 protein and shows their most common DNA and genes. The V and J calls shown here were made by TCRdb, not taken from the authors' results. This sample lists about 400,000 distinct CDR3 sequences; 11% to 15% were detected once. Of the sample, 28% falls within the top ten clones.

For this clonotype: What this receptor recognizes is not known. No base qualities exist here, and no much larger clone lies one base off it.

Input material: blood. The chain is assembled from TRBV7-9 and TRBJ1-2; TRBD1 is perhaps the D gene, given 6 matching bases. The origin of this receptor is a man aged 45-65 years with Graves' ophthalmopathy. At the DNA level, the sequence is TGTGCCAGCAGCTTGGGGGCCCCTGGCTACACCTTC. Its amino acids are CASSLGAPGYTF.